The 9 T cell receptor beta chains presented below share a single source sample, sequenced in a study of blood T cell repertoires in COVID-19. Clones were read by immunoSEQ multiplex PCR, and TCRdb kept only the in-frame ones, dropping some. The sample consists of roughly 230,000 clones, roughly 89% of them appearing once. The sample comprised peripheral blood. These receptor sequences come from a middle-aged woman who had recovered from COVID-19.

The chain uses TRBV19 and TRBJ2-3; the match to TRBD2 covers 11 bases. This CDR3 contains 15 residues. Per germline, CDR1 LNHDA and CDR2 SQIVND (reference sequence). The V gene end was trimmed by 2 bases and the J gene end by 5 bases; junction bases not matched to a gene: 3. The CDR3 DNA follows: TGTGCCAGTAGTATACTAGCGGGGGGTAAAGATACGCAGTATTTT. This gives the protein CASSILAGGKDTQYF.

V gene TRBV4-3 combines with J gene TRBJ2-1; possibly TRBD1 for D (6 bases). This CDR3 has 13 amino acids. The V gene's germline CDR1 is LGHNA and CDR2 YSLEER. The V end was cut by 2 bases, the J end by 8 bases, with 10 bases between. Here the CDR3 DNA reads TGCGCCAGCAGCCAAAGAGAGGGGGATGAGCAGTTCTTC. It translates to CASSQREGDEQFF.

This chain links TRBV5-6 with TRBJ1-3, with D hard to call. The germline V gene has CDR1 SGHDT and CDR2 YYEEEE. Deletions cut 4 bases from V and 6 bases from J, with 11 bases between. CDR3 length: 13 residues. CDR3 protein: CASSHLRANTIYF. The CDR3 DNA reads TGTGCCAGCAGCCACTTGAGGGCAAACACCATATATTTT. Supplemented by reference TRBV5-6 and TRBJ1-3, the full variable domain reads DAGVTQSPTHLIKTRGQQVTLRCSPKSGHDTVSWYQQALGQGPQFIFQYYEEEERQRGNFPDRFSGHQFPNYSSELNVNALLLGDSALYLCASSHLRANTIYFGEGSWLTVV.

The CDR3, as DNA: TGTGCCAGCGGGAAGTGGCCCACCAACACAGGCCCTGGGGCCAACGTCCTGACTTTC. Its translation: CASGKWPTNTGPGANVLTF. The chain uses TRBV21-1 and TRBJ2-6; TRBD1 is the table's D call and was not checked against the DNA. TRBV21-1 is a listed pseudogene. There are 19 residues in the CDR3.

The chain couples TRBV15 to TRBJ2-5; TRBD2 agrees at 8 bases. This CDR3 spans 15 amino acids. Trimming cost V 4 bases and J 4 bases; bases outside gene matches: 8. Germline V CDR1 and CDR2: LNHNV, YYDKDF (reference sequence). The CDR3 spells CATSTYAGGGETQYF. The CDR3 DNA is TGTGCCACCAGCACTTACGCGGGGGGCGGAGAGACCCAGTACTTC. The full variable domain, in which reference TRBV15 and TRBJ2-5 provide the parts outside the CDR3, is DAMVIQNPRYQVTQFGKPVTLSCSQTLNHNVMYWYQQKSSQAPKLLFHYYDKDFNNEADTPDNFQSRRPNTSFCFLDIRSPGLGDTAMYLCATSTYAGGGETQYFGPGTRLLVL.

This clone was recorded only once. This specimen includes other DNA sequences encoding the same CDR3. This chain uses TRBV9 with TRBJ2-1; D not resolved. This CDR3 is built from 13 residues. V lost 4 bases and J 0 bases, leaving 5 bases between the germline ends. The germline V gene encodes CDR1 SGDLS and CDR2 YYNGEE. For the CDR3, the DNA is TGTGCCAGCAGCCCCCGCTCCTACAATGAGCAGTTCTTC. Residues: CASSPRSYNEQFF.

To note about this clone: The sample carries other DNA sequences with the same CDR3. The chain employs TRBV2 and TRBJ2-5; D possibly corresponds to TRBD2 (6 bases). The CDR3 is 13 residues long. Germline assignment: CDR1 SNHLY and CDR2 FYNNEI. Trimming stripped 5 bases from V and 3 bases from J, with 10 bases between. The CDR3 coding sequence is TGTGCCAGCAGTAGGAGGGAGGAAGAGACCCAGTACTTC. Translation gives CASSRREEETQYF.

In this sample, this clone turned up once. The chain is built from TRBV5-1 and TRBJ2-7, with 9 bases fitting TRBD2. V trimming: 1 base; J trimming: 1 base; junction bases outside the gene matches: 3. The CDR3 runs to 15 residues. Germline V gene lookup returns CDR1 SGHRS and CDR2 YFSETQ. As DNA, the CDR3 is TGCGCCAGCAGCTTGTCTAGCGGGGCGTCCTACGAGCAGTACTTC. Its protein is CASSLSSGASYEQYF. Full variable domain (rest looked up from reference TRBV5-1 and TRBJ2-7): KAGVTQTPRYLIKTRGQQVTLSCSPISGHRSVSWYQQTPGQGLQFLFEYFSETQRNKGNFPGRFSGRQFSNSRSEMNVSTLELGDSALYLCASSLSSGASYEQYFGPGTRLTVT.

This chain uses TRBV5-6 with TRBJ1-5, with D tentatively TRBD1 (6 bases). The ends were cut back, 0 bases at V and 7 bases at J, with 11 bases in the middle. The CDR3 covers 14 residues. CDR1 is SGHDT, CDR2 YYEEEE, per germline. CDR3 bases: TGTGCCAGCAGCTTGGGACAGGTTTCGCAGCCCCAGCATTTT. It specifies CASSLGQVSQPQHF. The full variable domain, its missing parts supplied by reference TRBV5-6 and TRBJ1-5, is DAGVTQSPTHLIKTRGQQVTLRCSPKSGHDTVSWYQQALGQGPQFIFQYYEEEERQRGNFPDRFSGHQFPNYSSELNVNALLLGDSALYLCASSLGQVSQPQHFGDGTRLSIL.